Listed below are T cell receptor beta chains from one sample, sequenced in a study of identical twins. TCRdb re-called the 5' RACE reads through MiXCR, storing one row per CDR3 protein. This table holds around 480,000 distinct CDR3 sequences, about 13% found once. This sample also appeared in a second study, on yellow fever vaccine responses in identical twins.

Material: CD4+ T cells sorted from blood. These receptor sequences come from a woman aged 18-29 years in good health. CDR3s include the opening cysteine and the closing phenylalanine or tryptophan. Each record gives: clone size, J gene, CDR3 length, V gene, D gene, CDR3 protein, CDR3 DNA. A D gene is named only where the DNA matches it firmly. Clone size is shown for a subset of rows, as once, few, many or a class of expanded clone.

clone_size: .
j_call: TRBJ2-1
cdr3_length: 16
v_call: TRBV24-1
d_call: TRBD2
cdr3_aa: CATSDNSGTSYNEQFF
cdr3_nt: TGTGCCACCAGTGATAATAGCGGGACTTCCTACAATGAGCAGTTCTTC

clone_size: .
j_call: TRBJ2-2
cdr3_length: 16
v_call: TRBV11-3
d_call: TRBD2
cdr3_aa: CASSPGSGSGAGELFF
cdr3_nt: TGTGCCAGCAGCCCTGGGAGCGGGAGCGGGGCCGGGGAGCTGTTTTTT

clone_size: few
j_call: TRBJ2-3
cdr3_length: 16
v_call: TRBV10-1
d_call: TRBD2
cdr3_aa: CASSEISLAGSDTQYF
cdr3_nt: TGCGCCAGCAGTGAGATCTCTTTAGCGGGTTCAGATACGCAGTATTTT

clone_size: .
j_call: TRBJ2-1
cdr3_length: 13
v_call: TRBV20-1
d_call: .
cdr3_aa: CSASRSSYNEQFF
cdr3_nt: TGCAGTGCTAGCCGGAGCTCCTACAATGAGCAGTTCTTC

clone_size: .
j_call: TRBJ2-5
cdr3_length: 17
v_call: TRBV5-1
d_call: .
cdr3_aa: CASSLGISGPPAGTQYF
cdr3_nt: TGCGCCAGCAGCTTGGGTATTAGCGGACCCCCGGCGGGGACCCAGTACTTC

clone_size: .
j_call: TRBJ2-5
cdr3_length: 16
v_call: TRBV20-1
d_call: TRBD2
cdr3_aa: CSATGETSGKQETQYF
cdr3_nt: TGCAGTGCTACTGGAGAAACTAGCGGGAAACAAGAGACCCAGTACTTC

clone_size: few
j_call: TRBJ2-4
cdr3_length: 14
v_call: TRBV20-1
d_call: .
cdr3_aa: CSARGGGGINIQYF
cdr3_nt: TGCAGTGCTAGGGGAGGAGGGGGCATAAACATTCAGTACTTC

clone_size: few
j_call: TRBJ1-3
cdr3_length: 16
v_call: TRBV5-5
d_call: .
cdr3_aa: CASSLESLRSGNTIYF
cdr3_nt: TGTGCCAGCAGCTTGGAATCCCTACGCTCTGGAAACACCATATATTTT

clone_size: .
j_call: TRBJ1-1
cdr3_length: 15
v_call: TRBV7-9
d_call: .
cdr3_aa: CASSRDGNQNTEAFF
cdr3_nt: TGTGCCAGCAGCCGGGACGGAAACCAGAACACTGAAGCTTTCTTT

clone_size: .
j_call: TRBJ1-1
cdr3_length: 18
v_call: TRBV4-1
d_call: .
cdr3_aa: CASSQDPATTAGNTEAFF
cdr3_nt: TGCGCCAGCAGCCAAGATCCGGCTACGACAGCGGGGAACACTGAAGCTTTCTTT

clone_size: few
j_call: TRBJ2-7
cdr3_length: 15
v_call: TRBV18
d_call: TRBD1
cdr3_aa: CASSPGDRRIYEQYF
cdr3_nt: TGTGCCAGCTCACCGGGGGACAGACGAATCTACGAGCAGTACTTC

clone_size: .
j_call: TRBJ2-3
cdr3_length: 13
v_call: TRBV7-2
d_call: .
cdr3_aa: CASSLPSQDTQYF
cdr3_nt: TGTGCCAGCAGCCTCCCGTCACAAGATACGCAGTATTTT

clone_size: few
j_call: TRBJ2-2
cdr3_length: 16
v_call: TRBV7-8
d_call: .
cdr3_aa: CASSAARGRATGELFF
cdr3_nt: TGTGCCAGCAGCGCCGCCCGGGGGCGGGCCACCGGGGAGCTGTTTTTT

clone_size: few
j_call: TRBJ2-3
cdr3_length: 14
v_call: TRBV20-1
d_call: TRBD1
cdr3_aa: CSAGTGGNANTQYF
cdr3_nt: TGCAGTGCTGGGACAGGGGGTAATGCTAACACGCAGTATTTT

clone_size: few
j_call: TRBJ2-5
cdr3_length: 14
v_call: TRBV4-2
d_call: .
cdr3_aa: CASSQADGQETQYF
cdr3_nt: TGTGCCAGCAGCCAAGCGGACGGTCAAGAGACCCAGTACTTC

clone_size: many
j_call: TRBJ2-7
cdr3_length: 13
v_call: TRBV29-1
d_call: .
cdr3_aa: CSVVRGTIYEQYF
cdr3_nt: TGCAGCGTTGTTAGGGGCACCATCTACGAGCAGTACTTC

clone_size: few
j_call: TRBJ2-7
cdr3_length: 16
v_call: TRBV25-1
d_call: TRBD1
cdr3_aa: CASSDESGQSIYEQYF
cdr3_nt: TGTGCCAGCAGTGACGAATCGGGACAGTCAATCTACGAGCAGTACTTC

clone_size: .
j_call: TRBJ1-4
cdr3_length: 15
v_call: TRBV12-3/TRBV12-4
d_call: TRBD1
cdr3_aa: CASSRGQGLGEKLFF
cdr3_nt: TGTGCCAGCTCGAGGGGGCAGGGATTGGGGGAAAAACTGTTTTTT

clone_size: few
j_call: TRBJ1-2
cdr3_length: 13
v_call: TRBV6-1
d_call: .
cdr3_aa: CASSALANYGYTF
cdr3_nt: TGTGCCAGCAGCGCCTTAGCTAACTATGGCTACACCTTC

clone_size: .
j_call: TRBJ2-1
cdr3_length: 15
v_call: TRBV7-2
d_call: .
cdr3_aa: CASSLANPSYNEQFF
cdr3_nt: TGTGCCAGCAGCTTAGCGAATCCGTCCTACAATGAGCAGTTCTTC

clone_size: .
j_call: TRBJ1-1
cdr3_length: 14
v_call: TRBV15
d_call: TRBD1
cdr3_aa: CATSRATGVTEAFF
cdr3_nt: TGTGCCACCAGCAGGGCAACAGGGGTCACTGAAGCTTTCTTT

clone_size: few
j_call: TRBJ2-7
cdr3_length: 18
v_call: TRBV3-1
d_call: TRBD1
cdr3_aa: CASSQGTGGRLANYEQYF
cdr3_nt: TGTGCCAGCAGCCAAGGGACAGGGGGCCGCCTCGCCAATTACGAGCAGTACTTC

clone_size: few
j_call: TRBJ1-5
cdr3_length: 15
v_call: TRBV6-5
d_call: .
cdr3_aa: CASSYAWGANQPQHF
cdr3_nt: TGTGCCAGCAGTTACGCTTGGGGGGCGAACCAGCCCCAGCATTTT

clone_size: .
j_call: TRBJ2-1
cdr3_length: 16
v_call: TRBV18
d_call: .
cdr3_aa: CASSYGPISSYNEQFF
cdr3_nt: TGTGCCAGCTCCTATGGTCCGATAAGCTCCTACAATGAGCAGTTCTTC

clone_size: .
j_call: TRBJ2-7
cdr3_length: 16
v_call: TRBV3-1
d_call: .
cdr3_aa: CASSQSRDALWNEQYF
cdr3_nt: TGTGCCAGCAGCCAATCCCGGGACGCCCTTTGGAACGAGCAGTACTTC

clone_size: .
j_call: TRBJ2-2
cdr3_length: 16
v_call: TRBV3-1
d_call: .
cdr3_aa: CASRRDGRLNTGELFF
cdr3_nt: TGTGCCAGCAGACGCGACGGGCGGTTGAACACCGGGGAGCTGTTTTTT

clone_size: .
j_call: TRBJ2-1
cdr3_length: 11
v_call: TRBV7-9
d_call: .
cdr3_aa: CASSLVQEQFF
cdr3_nt: TGTGCCAGCAGCTTAGTACAGGAGCAGTTCTTC

clone_size: .
j_call: TRBJ2-7
cdr3_length: 14
v_call: TRBV28
d_call: .
cdr3_aa: CASSSPTLSYEQYF
cdr3_nt: TGTGCCAGCAGTTCACCGACACTGTCCTACGAGCAGTACTTC

clone_size: .
j_call: TRBJ2-5
cdr3_length: 13
v_call: TRBV18
d_call: .
cdr3_aa: CASSPYMWETQYF
cdr3_nt: TGTGCCAGCTCACCATATATGTGGGAGACCCAGTACTTC

clone_size: .
j_call: TRBJ2-7
cdr3_length: 16
v_call: TRBV29-1
d_call: TRBD2
cdr3_aa: CSVAGTSGGHSYEQYF
cdr3_nt: TGCAGCGTCGCCGGGACTAGCGGGGGTCACTCCTACGAGCAGTACTTC

clone_size: .
j_call: TRBJ1-1
cdr3_length: 15
v_call: TRBV20-1
d_call: .
cdr3_aa: CSARAGGNMNTEAFF
cdr3_nt: TGCAGTGCTAGAGCGGGGGGGAATATGAACACTGAAGCTTTCTTT

clone_size: many
j_call: TRBJ2-3
cdr3_length: 15
v_call: TRBV11-1
d_call: .
cdr3_aa: CASTVARAFTDTQYF
cdr3_nt: TGTGCCAGCACCGTCGCTCGTGCCTTCACAGATACGCAGTATTTT

clone_size: .
j_call: TRBJ2-1
cdr3_length: 14
v_call: TRBV7-8
d_call: TRBD1
cdr3_aa: CASSLAGQGARQFF
cdr3_nt: TGTGCCAGCAGCTTAGCCGGACAGGGGGCGCGTCAGTTCTTC

clone_size: .
j_call: TRBJ1-1
cdr3_length: 13
v_call: TRBV6-2/TRBV6-3
d_call: .
cdr3_aa: CASSNSGSNEAFF
cdr3_nt: TGTGCCAGCAGCAATTCAGGGTCGAATGAAGCTTTCTTT

clone_size: few
j_call: TRBJ2-7
cdr3_length: 15
v_call: TRBV12-3/TRBV12-4
d_call: TRBD1
cdr3_aa: CASSLGGQGVREQYF
cdr3_nt: TGTGCCAGCAGTCTGGGGGGACAGGGGGTCCGGGAGCAGTACTTC

clone_size: .
j_call: TRBJ1-6
cdr3_length: 14
v_call: TRBV20-1
d_call: .
cdr3_aa: CSAPVSGTSSPLHF
cdr3_nt: TGCAGTGCCCCCGTTAGCGGTACAAGCTCACCCCTCCACTTT

clone_size: .
j_call: TRBJ1-6
cdr3_length: 14
v_call: TRBV7-8
d_call: .
cdr3_aa: CASSLLQNNSPLHF
cdr3_nt: TGTGCCAGCAGCTTACTCCAGAATAATTCACCCCTCCACTTT

clone_size: .
j_call: TRBJ2-3
cdr3_length: 15
v_call: TRBV5-1
d_call: TRBD2
cdr3_aa: CASSLVVGGSDTQYF
cdr3_nt: TGCGCCAGCAGCTTGGTCGTGGGGGGGTCAGATACGCAGTATTTT

clone_size: .
j_call: TRBJ2-2
cdr3_length: 15
v_call: TRBV7-3
d_call: .
cdr3_aa: CASSLRGLAHGELFF
cdr3_nt: TGTGCCAGCAGCTTAAGAGGGCTAGCCCACGGGGAGCTGTTTTTT

clone_size: many
j_call: TRBJ2-2
cdr3_length: 18
v_call: TRBV20-1
d_call: TRBD2
cdr3_aa: CSASAGISGSVSTGELFF
cdr3_nt: TGCAGTGCTAGTGCAGGGATTAGCGGGAGTGTCAGCACCGGGGAGCTGTTTTTT

clone_size: few
j_call: TRBJ2-1
cdr3_length: 14
v_call: TRBV6-2/TRBV6-3
d_call: .
cdr3_aa: CASSLDSPYNEQFF
cdr3_nt: TGTGCCAGCAGTTTGGACAGCCCATACAATGAGCAGTTCTTC

clone_size: many
j_call: TRBJ1-2
cdr3_length: 14
v_call: TRBV6-1
d_call: .
cdr3_aa: CASSERLAVDGYTF
cdr3_nt: TGTGCCAGCAGTGAACGGTTGGCAGTCGATGGCTACACCTTC

clone_size: few
j_call: TRBJ1-6
cdr3_length: 18
v_call: TRBV20-1
d_call: TRBD1
cdr3_aa: CSARDVTNIGQGNSPLHF
cdr3_nt: TGCAGTGCTAGAGATGTGACTAATATTGGACAGGGGAATTCACCCCTCCACTTT

clone_size: .
j_call: TRBJ2-2
cdr3_length: 15
v_call: TRBV12-3/TRBV12-4
d_call: .
cdr3_aa: CASSFRRQANGELFF
cdr3_nt: TGTGCCAGCAGTTTTCGCCGACAGGCCAACGGGGAGCTGTTTTTT

clone_size: .
j_call: TRBJ2-2
cdr3_length: 14
v_call: TRBV5-1
d_call: .
cdr3_aa: CASREGRSTGELFF
cdr3_nt: TGCGCCAGCAGGGAGGGGAGAAGCACCGGGGAGCTGTTTTTT

clone_size: few
j_call: TRBJ2-1
cdr3_length: 16
v_call: TRBV20-1
d_call: TRBD2
cdr3_aa: CSAVSSGGLRYNEQFF
cdr3_nt: TGCAGTGCTGTATCTAGCGGGGGCCTTCGATACAATGAGCAGTTCTTC

clone_size: .
j_call: TRBJ2-7
cdr3_length: 12
v_call: TRBV3-1
d_call: TRBD1
cdr3_aa: CASSQGDSDLYF
cdr3_nt: TGTGCCAGCAGCCAAGGGGACAGCGATTTGTACTTC

clone_size: .
j_call: TRBJ2-1
cdr3_length: 17
v_call: TRBV28
d_call: TRBD2
cdr3_aa: CASSRGLAGGRYNEQFF
cdr3_nt: TGTGCCAGCAGTCGGGGACTAGCGGGGGGTCGTTACAATGAGCAGTTCTTC

clone_size: few
j_call: TRBJ2-3
cdr3_length: 16
v_call: TRBV10-3
d_call: TRBD1
cdr3_aa: CAISGTGQGIKDTQYF
cdr3_nt: TGTGCCATCAGTGGGACGGGACAGGGGATTAAAGATACGCAGTATTTT

clone_size: few
j_call: TRBJ1-2
cdr3_length: 16
v_call: TRBV29-1
d_call: .
cdr3_aa: CSVGGGQGQTNYGYTF
cdr3_nt: TGCAGCGTGGGGGGCGGGCAGGGGCAAACTAACTATGGCTACACCTTC

clone_size: few
j_call: TRBJ2-7
cdr3_length: 14
v_call: TRBV11-2
d_call: .
cdr3_aa: CASSLVQTLYEQYF
cdr3_nt: TGTGCCAGCAGCTTAGTACAAACCCTCTACGAGCAGTACTTC